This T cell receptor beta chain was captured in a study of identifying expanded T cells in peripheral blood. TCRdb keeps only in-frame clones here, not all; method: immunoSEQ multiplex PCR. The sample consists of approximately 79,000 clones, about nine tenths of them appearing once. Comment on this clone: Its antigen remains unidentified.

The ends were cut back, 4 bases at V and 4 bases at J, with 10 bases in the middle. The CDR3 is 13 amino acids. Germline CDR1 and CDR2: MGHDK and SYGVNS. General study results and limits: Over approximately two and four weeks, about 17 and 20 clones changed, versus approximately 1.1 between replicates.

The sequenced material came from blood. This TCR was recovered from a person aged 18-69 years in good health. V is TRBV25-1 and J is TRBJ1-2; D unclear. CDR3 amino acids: CASSGVRTYGYTF. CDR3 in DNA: TGTGCCAGCAGTGGGGTTCGGACCTATGGCTACACCTTC.